The TCR beta chain described here comes from a study of PD-1 and CTLA-4 blockade in melanoma. Profiled with immunoSEQ multiplex PCR; TCRdb holds only in-frame clones, not every one. Counted here are 15,000 to 20,000 clones, around two thirds occurring once; the ten biggest clones make up 13% to 15%. The CDR3 totals 16 residues. V was trimmed by 4 bases and J by 3 bases, leaving 19 bases between them. Germline V gives CDR1 SGHDT, CDR2 YYEEEE. The sequence derives from a human donor with melanoma. The material sequenced was CD8+ T cells from peripheral blood, taken from a patient given anti-PD-1 treatment. The chain links TRBV5-6 to TRBJ1-1; D is uncertain. The CDR3 sequence is CASSQAPPGSYTEAFF. Written as DNA, the CDR3 is TGTGCCAGCAGCCAAGCCCCACCAGGCTCCTACACTGAAGCTTTCTTT.